This TCR beta chain was retrieved from a study of blood T cells in healthy people across ages. General study findings and limits: Using unsorted PBMCs precluded a conclusive naive versus antigen-experienced comparison. CMV status of donors was unknown, possibly confounding expanded clonotype changes.

A second about 7 to 11 cycle PCR used barcoded and J-beta primers. Individual samples furnished no less than 3 million CDR3-containing paired-end reads apiece. One entry per CDR3 protein, called by TCRdb with MiXCR from the 5' RACE reads. The repertoire holds roughly 680,000 distinct CDR3 sequences, 40% to 65% seen once, with roughly 13% in the top ten. Details on this clonotype: Its cognate antigen is unknown.

The CDR3 sequence is 14 residues long. V shed 5 bases and J 0 bases; nucleotides not matched to a gene: 4. The germline V gene encodes CDR1 SEHNR and CDR2 FQNEAQ (reference sequence). The receptor was derived from a woman of 80 years or more in good health. Sequencing was carried out using blood. This chain joins TRBV7-9 and TRBJ2-7, with 7 bases fitting TRBD1. CDR3 sequence reads: CASSRDSNSYEQYF. For the CDR3, the DNA is TGTGCCAGCAGCCGGGACAGTAACTCCTACGAGCAGTACTTC.